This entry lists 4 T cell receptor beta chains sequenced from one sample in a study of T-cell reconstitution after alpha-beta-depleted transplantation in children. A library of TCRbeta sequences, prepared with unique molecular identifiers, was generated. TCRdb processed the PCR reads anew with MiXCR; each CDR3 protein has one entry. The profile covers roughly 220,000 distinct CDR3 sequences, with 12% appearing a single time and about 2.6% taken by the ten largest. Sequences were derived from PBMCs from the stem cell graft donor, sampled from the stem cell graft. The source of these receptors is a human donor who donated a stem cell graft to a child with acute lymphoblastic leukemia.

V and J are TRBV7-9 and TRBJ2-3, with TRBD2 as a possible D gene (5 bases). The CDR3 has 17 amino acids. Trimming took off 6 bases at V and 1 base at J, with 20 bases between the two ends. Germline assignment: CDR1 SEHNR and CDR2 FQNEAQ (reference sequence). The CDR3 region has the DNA TGTGCCAGCAGTCCTGACCCCGTTCAACTAGGCACAGATACGCAGTATTTT. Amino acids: CASSPDPVQLGTDTQYF.

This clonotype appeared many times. This CDR3 is CASSYVPQYNEQFF. For the CDR3, the DNA is TGTGCCAGCAGTTATGTCCCGCAGTACAATGAGCAGTTCTTC. The chain recombines TRBV6-2 or TRBV6-3 with TRBJ2-1; D unclear. This CDR3 has 14 residues. The V end was cut by 3 bases, the J end by 4 bases, with 10 bases between. The germline V gene has CDR1 MNHEY and CDR2 SVGEGT.

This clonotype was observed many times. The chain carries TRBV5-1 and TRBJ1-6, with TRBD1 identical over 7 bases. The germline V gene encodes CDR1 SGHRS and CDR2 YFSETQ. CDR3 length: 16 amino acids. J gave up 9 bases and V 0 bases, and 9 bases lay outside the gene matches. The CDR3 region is CASSLGQGSFLSPLHF. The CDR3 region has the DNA TGCGCCAGCAGCTTGGGACAGGGAAGTTTCCTTTCACCCCTCCACTTT.

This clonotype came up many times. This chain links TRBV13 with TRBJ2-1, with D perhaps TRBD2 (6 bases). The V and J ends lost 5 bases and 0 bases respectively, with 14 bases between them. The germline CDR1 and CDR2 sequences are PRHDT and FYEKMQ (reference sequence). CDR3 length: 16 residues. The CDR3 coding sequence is TGTGCCAGCAGCCCACCCCCCGGGAGCTCCTACAATGAGCAGTTCTTC. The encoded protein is CASSPPPGSSYNEQFF. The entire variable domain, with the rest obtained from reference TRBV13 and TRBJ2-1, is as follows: AAGVIQSPRHLIKEKRETATLKCYPIPRHDTVYWYQQGPGQDPQFLISFYEKMQSDKGSIPDRFSAQQFSDYHSELNMSSLELGDSALYFCASSPPPGSSYNEQFFGPGTRLTVL.